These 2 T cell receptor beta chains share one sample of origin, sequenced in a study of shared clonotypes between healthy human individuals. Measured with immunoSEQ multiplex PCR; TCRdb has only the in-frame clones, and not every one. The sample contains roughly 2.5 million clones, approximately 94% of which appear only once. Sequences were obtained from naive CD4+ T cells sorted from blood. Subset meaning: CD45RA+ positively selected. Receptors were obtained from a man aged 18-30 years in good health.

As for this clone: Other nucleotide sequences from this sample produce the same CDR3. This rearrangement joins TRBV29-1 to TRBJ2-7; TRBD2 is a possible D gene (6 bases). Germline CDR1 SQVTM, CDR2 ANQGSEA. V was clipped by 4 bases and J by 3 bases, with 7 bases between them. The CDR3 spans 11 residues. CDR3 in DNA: TGCAGCGTTGCGACTAGCTACGAGCAGTACTTC. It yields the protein CSVATSYEQYF.

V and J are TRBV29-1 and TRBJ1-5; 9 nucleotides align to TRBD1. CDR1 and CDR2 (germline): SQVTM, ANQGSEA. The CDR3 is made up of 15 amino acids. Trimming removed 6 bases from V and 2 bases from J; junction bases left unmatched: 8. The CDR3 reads CSVALQGAGNQPQHF. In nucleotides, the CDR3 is TGCAGCGTGGCGCTACAGGGGGCTGGCAATCAGCCCCAGCATTTT.